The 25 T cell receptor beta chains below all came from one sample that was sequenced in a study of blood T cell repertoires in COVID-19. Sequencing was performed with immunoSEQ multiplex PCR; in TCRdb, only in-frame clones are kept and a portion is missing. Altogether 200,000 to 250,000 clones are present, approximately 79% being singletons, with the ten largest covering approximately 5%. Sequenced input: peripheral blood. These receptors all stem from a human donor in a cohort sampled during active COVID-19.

The CDR3 DNA reads as TGTGCCAGCAGTTTCCGGGACAGGTTATCCTACGAGCAGTACTTC. Translated, it gives CASSFRDRLSYEQYF. This chain links TRBV28 with TRBJ2-7; 8 nucleotides line up with TRBD1. V shed 3 bases and J 1 base; nucleotides not matched to a gene: 5. There are 15 residues in the CDR3. Germline loops: CDR1 MDHEN, CDR2 SYDVKM. Filled out from reference TRBV28 and TRBJ2-7, the complete variable domain reads DVKVTQSSRYLVKRTGEKVFLECVQDMDHENMFWYRQDPGLGLRLIYFSYDVKMKEKGDIPEGYSVSREKKERFSLILESASTNQTSMYLCASSFRDRLSYEQYFGPGTRLTVT.

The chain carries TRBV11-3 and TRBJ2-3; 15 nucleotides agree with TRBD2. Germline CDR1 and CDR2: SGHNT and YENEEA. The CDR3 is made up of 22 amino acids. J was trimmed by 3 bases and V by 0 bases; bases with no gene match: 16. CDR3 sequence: CASSLEKGRTSGRAQQTDTQYF. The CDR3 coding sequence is TGTGCCAGCAGCTTAGAAAAAGGGAGGACTAGCGGGAGGGCCCAGCAGACAGATACGCAGTATTTT.

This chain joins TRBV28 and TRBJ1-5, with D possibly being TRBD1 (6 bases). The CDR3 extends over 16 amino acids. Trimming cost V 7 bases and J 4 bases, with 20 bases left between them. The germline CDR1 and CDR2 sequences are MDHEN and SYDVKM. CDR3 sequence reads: CASTPALGAYNQPQHF. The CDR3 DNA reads TGTGCCAGCACCCCCGCTCTGGGGGCTTATAATCAGCCCCAGCATTTT.

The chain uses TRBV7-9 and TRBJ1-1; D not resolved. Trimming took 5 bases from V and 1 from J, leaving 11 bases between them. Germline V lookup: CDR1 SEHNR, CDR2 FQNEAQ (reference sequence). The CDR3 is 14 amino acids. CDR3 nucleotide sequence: TGTGCCAGCAGCACCTGGCGGGGGAACACTGAAGCTTTCTTT. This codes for CASSTWRGNTEAFF.

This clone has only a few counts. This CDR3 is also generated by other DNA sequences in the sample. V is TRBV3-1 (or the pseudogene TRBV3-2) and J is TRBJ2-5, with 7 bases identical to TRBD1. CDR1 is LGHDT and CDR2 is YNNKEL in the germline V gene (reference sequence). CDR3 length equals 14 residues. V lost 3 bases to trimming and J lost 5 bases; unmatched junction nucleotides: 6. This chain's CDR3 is CASSQRQGGETQYF. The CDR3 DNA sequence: TGTGCCAGCAGCCAGAGACAGGGCGGCGAGACCCAGTACTTC.

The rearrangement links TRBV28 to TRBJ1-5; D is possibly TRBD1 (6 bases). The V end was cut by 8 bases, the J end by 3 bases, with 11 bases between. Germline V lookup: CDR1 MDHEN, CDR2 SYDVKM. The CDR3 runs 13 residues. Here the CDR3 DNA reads TGTGCCAGCCACAGGGAGAACAATCAGCCCCAGCATTTT. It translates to CASHRENNQPQHF.

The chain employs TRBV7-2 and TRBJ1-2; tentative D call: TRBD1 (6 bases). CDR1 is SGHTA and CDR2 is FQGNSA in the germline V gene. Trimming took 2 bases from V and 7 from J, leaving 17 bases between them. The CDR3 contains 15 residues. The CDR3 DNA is TGTGCCAGCAGCTTAAAAACAGGGTTGACGCTTGGCTACACCTTC. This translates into CASSLKTGLTLGYTF.

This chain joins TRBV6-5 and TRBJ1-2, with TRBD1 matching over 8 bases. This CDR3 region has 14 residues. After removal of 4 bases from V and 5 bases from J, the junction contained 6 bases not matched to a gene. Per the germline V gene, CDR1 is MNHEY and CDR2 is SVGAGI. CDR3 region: CASSSTGAVYGYTF. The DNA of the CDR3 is TGTGCCAGCAGTTCGACAGGGGCTGTGTATGGCTACACCTTC.

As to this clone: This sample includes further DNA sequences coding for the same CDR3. CDR3 amino acids: CASSYGGGYGYTF. As DNA, the CDR3 is TGTGCCAGCAGTTACGGGGGAGGGTATGGCTACACCTTC. The chain combines TRBV6-5 with TRBJ1-2; weak D call: TRBD1 (5 bases). This CDR3 has 13 amino acids. The V gene's germline CDR1 is MNHEY and CDR2 SVGAGI. V was clipped by 2 bases and J by 5 bases, with 9 bases between them.

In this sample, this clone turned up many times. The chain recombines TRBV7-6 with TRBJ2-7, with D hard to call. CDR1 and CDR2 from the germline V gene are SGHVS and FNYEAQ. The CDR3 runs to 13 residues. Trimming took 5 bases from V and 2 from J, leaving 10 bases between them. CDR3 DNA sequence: TGTGCCAGCAGCGCAGAGCTAGCCTACGAGCAGTACTTC. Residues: CASSAELAYEQYF.

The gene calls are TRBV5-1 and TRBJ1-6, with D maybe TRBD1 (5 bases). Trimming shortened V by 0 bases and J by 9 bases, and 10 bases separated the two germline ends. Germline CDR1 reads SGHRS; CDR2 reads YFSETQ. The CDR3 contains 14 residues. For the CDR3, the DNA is TGCGCCAGCAGCTTGGGCAGGGAGGGTTCACCCCTCCACTTT. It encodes CASSLGREGSPLHF.

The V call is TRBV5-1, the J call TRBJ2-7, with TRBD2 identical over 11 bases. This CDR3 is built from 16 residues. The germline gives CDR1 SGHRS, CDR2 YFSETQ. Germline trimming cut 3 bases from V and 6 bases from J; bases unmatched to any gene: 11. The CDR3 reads CASSSFLAGGGREQYF. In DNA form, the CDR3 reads TGCGCCAGCAGCTCATTCCTAGCGGGAGGAGGACGCGAGCAGTACTTC.

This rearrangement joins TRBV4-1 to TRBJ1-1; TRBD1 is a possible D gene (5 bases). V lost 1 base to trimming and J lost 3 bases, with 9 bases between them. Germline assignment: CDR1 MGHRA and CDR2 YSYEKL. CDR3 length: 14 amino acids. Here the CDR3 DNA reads TGCGCCAGCAGCCAAGTTGGGGACTACACTGAAGCTTTCTTT. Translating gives CASSQVGDYTEAFF.

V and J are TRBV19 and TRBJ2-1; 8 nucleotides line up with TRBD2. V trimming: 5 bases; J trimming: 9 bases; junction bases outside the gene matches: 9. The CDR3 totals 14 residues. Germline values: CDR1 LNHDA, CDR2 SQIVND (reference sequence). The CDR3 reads CASSPWTSSGEQFF. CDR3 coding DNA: TGTGCCAGTAGTCCCTGGACTAGCTCGGGTGAGCAGTTCTTC. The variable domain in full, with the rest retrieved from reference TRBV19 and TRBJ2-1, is DGGITQSPKYLFRKEGQNVTLSCEQNLNHDAMYWYRQDPGQGLRLIYYSQIVNDFQKGDIAEGYSVSREKKESFPLTVTSAQKNPTAFYLCASSPWTSSGEQFFGPGTRLTVL.

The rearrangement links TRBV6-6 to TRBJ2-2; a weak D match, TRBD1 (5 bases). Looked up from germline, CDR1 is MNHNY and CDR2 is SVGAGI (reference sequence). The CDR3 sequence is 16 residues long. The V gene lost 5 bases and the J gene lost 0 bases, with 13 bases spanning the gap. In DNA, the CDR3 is TGTGCCAGCAGTAAACCGACAGCCACGAACACCGGGGAGCTGTTTTTT. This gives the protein CASSKPTATNTGELFF.

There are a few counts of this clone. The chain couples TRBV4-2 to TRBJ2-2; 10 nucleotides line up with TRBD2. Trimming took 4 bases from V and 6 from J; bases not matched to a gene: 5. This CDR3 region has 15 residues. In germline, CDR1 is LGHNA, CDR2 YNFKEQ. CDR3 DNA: TGTGCCAGCAGCCCTAGCGGGAGAGAGGCCGGGGAGCTGTTTTTT. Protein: CASSPSGREAGELFF.

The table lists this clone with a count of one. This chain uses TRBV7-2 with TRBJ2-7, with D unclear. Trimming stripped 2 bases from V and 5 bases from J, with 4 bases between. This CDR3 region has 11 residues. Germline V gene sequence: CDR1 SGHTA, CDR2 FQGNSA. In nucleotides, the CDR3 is TGTGCCAGCAGCTTACTAGACGAGCAGTACTTC. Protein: CASSLLDEQYF.

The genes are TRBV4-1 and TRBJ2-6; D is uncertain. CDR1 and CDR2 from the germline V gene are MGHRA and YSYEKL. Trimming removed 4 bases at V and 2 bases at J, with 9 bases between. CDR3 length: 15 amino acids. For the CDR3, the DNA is TGCGCCAGCAGCCCATTACCTACTGGGGCCAACGTCCTGACTTTC. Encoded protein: CASSPLPTGANVLTF.

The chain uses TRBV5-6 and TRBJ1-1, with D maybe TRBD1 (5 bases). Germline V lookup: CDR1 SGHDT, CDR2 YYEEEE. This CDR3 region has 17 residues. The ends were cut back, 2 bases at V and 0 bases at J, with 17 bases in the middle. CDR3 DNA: TGTGCCAGCAGCTTATCTCGGACAAATATCATGAACACTGAAGCTTTCTTT. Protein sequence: CASSLSRTNIMNTEAFF.

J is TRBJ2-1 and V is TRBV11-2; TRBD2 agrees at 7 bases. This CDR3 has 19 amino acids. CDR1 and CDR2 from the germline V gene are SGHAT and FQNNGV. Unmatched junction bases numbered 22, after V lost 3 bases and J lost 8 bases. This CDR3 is CASSLGFLTSRLRQYEQFF. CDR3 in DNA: TGTGCCAGCAGCTTGGGATTCTTGACTAGCCGGTTACGACAATATGAGCAGTTCTTC.

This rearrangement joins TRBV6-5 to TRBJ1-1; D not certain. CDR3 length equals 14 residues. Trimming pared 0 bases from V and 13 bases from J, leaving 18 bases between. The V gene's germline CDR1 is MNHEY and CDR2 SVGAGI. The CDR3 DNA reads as TGTGCCAGCAGTTACTCCCCAGGCCCCCGAAACGGTTTCTTT. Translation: CASSYSPGPRNGFF.

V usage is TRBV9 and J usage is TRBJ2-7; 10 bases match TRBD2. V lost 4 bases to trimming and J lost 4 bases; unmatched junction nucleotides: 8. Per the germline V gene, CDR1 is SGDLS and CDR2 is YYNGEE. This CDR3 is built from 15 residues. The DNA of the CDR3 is TGTGCCAGCAGCTCCCCCTCTAGCGGGAGTTACGAGCAGTACTTC. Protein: CASSSPSSGSYEQYF.

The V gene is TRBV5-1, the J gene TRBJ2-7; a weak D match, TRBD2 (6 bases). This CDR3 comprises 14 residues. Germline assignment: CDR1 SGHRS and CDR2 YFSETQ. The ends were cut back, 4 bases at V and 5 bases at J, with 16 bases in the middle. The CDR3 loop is CASSRGHGGDEQYF. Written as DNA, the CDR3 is TGCGCCAGCAGCCGAGGGCATGGCGGGGACGAGCAGTACTTC.

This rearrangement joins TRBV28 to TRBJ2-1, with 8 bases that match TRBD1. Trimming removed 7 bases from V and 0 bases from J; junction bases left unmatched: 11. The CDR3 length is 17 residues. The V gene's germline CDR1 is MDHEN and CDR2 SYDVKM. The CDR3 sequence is CASNGQGALSSYNEQFF. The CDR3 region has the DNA TGTGCCAGCAATGGGCAGGGGGCCTTGAGCTCCTACAATGAGCAGTTCTTC. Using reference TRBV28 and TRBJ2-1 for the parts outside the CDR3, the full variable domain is DVKVTQSSRYLVKRTGEKVFLECVQDMDHENMFWYRQDPGLGLRLIYFSYDVKMKEKGDIPEGYSVSREKKERFSLILESASTNQTSMYLCASNGQGALSSYNEQFFGPGTRLTVL.

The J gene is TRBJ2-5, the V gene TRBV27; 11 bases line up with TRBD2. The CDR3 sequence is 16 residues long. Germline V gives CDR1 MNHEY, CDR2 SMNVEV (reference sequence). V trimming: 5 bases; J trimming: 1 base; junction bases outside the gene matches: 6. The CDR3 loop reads CASSKPGLAAQETQYF. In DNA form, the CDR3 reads TGTGCCAGCAGTAAACCGGGACTAGCGGCCCAAGAGACCCAGTACTTC.